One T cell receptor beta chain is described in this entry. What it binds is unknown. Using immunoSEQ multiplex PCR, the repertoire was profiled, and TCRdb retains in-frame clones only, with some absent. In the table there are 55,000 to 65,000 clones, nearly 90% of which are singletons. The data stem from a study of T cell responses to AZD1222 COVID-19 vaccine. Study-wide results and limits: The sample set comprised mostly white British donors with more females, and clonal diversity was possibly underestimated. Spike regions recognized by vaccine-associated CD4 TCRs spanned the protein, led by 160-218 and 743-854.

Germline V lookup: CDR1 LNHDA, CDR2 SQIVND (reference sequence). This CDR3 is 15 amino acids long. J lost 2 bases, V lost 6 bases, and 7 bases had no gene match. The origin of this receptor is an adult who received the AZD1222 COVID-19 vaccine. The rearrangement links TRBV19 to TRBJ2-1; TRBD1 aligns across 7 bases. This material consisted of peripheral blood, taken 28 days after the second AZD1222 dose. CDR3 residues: CASRRTGQAYNEQFF. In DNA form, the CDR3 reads TGTGCCAGTAGGAGGACAGGACAGGCCTACAATGAGCAGTTCTTC.